One and the same sample provided the 22 T cell receptor beta chains below, sequenced in a study of blood T cells in healthy people across ages. A second PCR, run for about 7 to 11 cycles, used a sample-barcoded 5' primer plus a J-beta primer mix. Via MiXCR, TCRdb re-called the 5' RACE reads, giving one row per CDR3 protein. The data contain roughly 1,000,000 distinct CDR3 sequences, approximately 25% of them singletons. Another study also made use of these data, one on T cells of mothers and their children.

Material: blood. These receptors were collected from a girl aged 2-10 years in good health.

V and J are TRBV4-2 and TRBJ2-1, with TRBD2 matching 8 bases. The CDR3 consists of 16 residues. After removal of 0 bases from V and 4 bases from J, the junction contained 5 bases not matched to a gene. Germline V gives CDR1 LGHNA, CDR2 YNFKEQ. CDR3 DNA sequence: TGTGCCAGCAGCCAAGATTGGGGCGGGGGGTACAATGAGCAGTTCTTC. Translation gives CASSQDWGGGYNEQFF.

Only a few counts were recorded for this clonotype. CDR3 residues: CASSPRWDVEETQYF. The DNA of the CDR3 is TGTGCCAGCAGCCCACGATGGGACGTGGAGGAGACCCAGTACTTC. The chain joins TRBV11-2 to TRBJ2-5; perhaps D is TRBD1 or TRBD2 (5 bases each). The germline V gene has CDR1 SGHAT and CDR2 FQNNGV. The V end lost 5 bases, the J end lost 5 bases, and 18 bases lay between the germline ends. This CDR3 is built from 15 residues.

This clonotype was recorded a few times. J is TRBJ1-2 and V is TRBV12-3 or TRBV12-4, with D unresolved. The CDR3 loop spans 12 amino acids. Between the trimmed V and J ends, which lost 4 bases and 8 bases, there was a span of 11 bases. The CDR3 reads CASSYPTRGYTF. The CDR3 DNA is TGTGCCAGCAGTTACCCGACGAGAGGCTACACCTTC.

This clonotype was observed a few times. This rearrangement joins TRBV7-9 to TRBJ1-1; D is unclear. The germline V gene has CDR1 SEHNR and CDR2 FQNEAQ (reference sequence). The CDR3 spans 12 residues. V was shortened by 0 bases and J by 7 bases, with 6 bases between the two germline ends. The CDR3 protein is CASSLAPIEAFF. The DNA for the CDR3 is TGTGCCAGCAGCTTAGCTCCCATTGAAGCTTTCTTT.

This clonotype has just a few counts. The chain recombines TRBV20-1 with TRBJ2-7; a possible D gene is TRBD1 (5 bases). The V end was cut by 0 bases, the J end by 2 bases, with 11 bases between. Germline CDR1 DFQATT, CDR2 SNEGSKA (reference sequence). The CDR3 covers 14 residues. The CDR3 DNA follows: TGCAGTGCTAGAGACCTTCAGGGAACCTACGAGCAGTACTTC. Translating gives CSARDLQGTYEQYF.

V usage is TRBV11-2 and J usage is TRBJ1-2; tentatively, D is TRBD1 (6 bases). Trimming cost V 4 bases and J 4 bases, with 16 bases left between them. From germline, CDR1 is SGHAT and CDR2 FQNNGV. CDR3 length: 15 residues. The CDR3 sequence: CASSSLQQGGYGYTF. In DNA form, the CDR3 reads TGTGCCAGCAGCTCACTTCAACAGGGCGGCTATGGCTACACCTTC.

CDR3 sequence (DNA): TGCGCCAGCAGCTTTACGGACAGGGATAAGGTTTCAGATACGCAGTATTTT. This gives the protein CASSFTDRDKVSDTQYF. The chain carries TRBV5-1 and TRBJ2-3; TRBD1 agrees at 8 bases. CDR3 size: 17 residues. The germline CDR1 and CDR2 sequences are SGHRS and YFSETQ. The ends lost 2 bases at V and 4 bases at J; junction bases unmatched: 12.

The genes are TRBV6-6 and TRBJ1-4; D may be TRBD1 (6 bases). The germline CDR1 and CDR2 sequences are MNHNY and SVGAGI (reference sequence). The CDR3 spans 13 residues. Trimming pared 5 bases from V and 8 bases from J, leaving 12 bases between. For the CDR3, the DNA is TGTGCCAGCAGTAGGGACACCTCGGAAAAACTGTTTTTT. Translation: CASSRDTSEKLFF.

A remark on this clonotype: The junction differs from germline at one of its ends, possibly a read error. J is TRBJ1-1 and V is TRBV12-3 or TRBV12-4; possible D gene TRBD1, 6 bases. This CDR3 spans 13 amino acids. The CDR3 DNA follows: TGTGCCAACAGGGACCGCTTGAACACCGAAGCTTTCTTT. It specifies CANRDRLNTEAFF.

The CDR3 DNA sequence: TGTGCCAGCGGGTGGACGGAATACAATGAGCAGTTCTTC. Amino acids: CASGWTEYNEQFF. The genes are TRBV28 and TRBJ2-1, with D unresolved. Deletions cut 8 bases from V and 4 bases from J, with 12 bases between. This CDR3 has 13 residues. Germline V CDR1 and CDR2: MDHEN, SYDVKM.

This clonotype was seen a few times. The V and J genes are TRBV29-1 and TRBJ2-5, with a tentative D call TRBD2 (7 bases). With the DNA end fitting TRBJ2-7 better, the J assignment may be wrong. Per germline, CDR1 SQVTM and CDR2 ANQGSEA. The CDR3 loop spans 14 amino acids. The CDR3 region is CSVEIFGGGAEQYF. CDR3 nucleotides: TGCAGCGTTGAAATTTTTGGGGGGGGGGCCGAGCAGTACTTC.

V gene TRBV7-6 combines with J gene TRBJ2-7; the D gene is possibly TRBD2 (5 bases). The CDR3 is 15 residues long. The germline V and J ends were trimmed by 5 bases and 4 bases, with 18 bases remaining between them. The germline gives CDR1 SGHVS, CDR2 FNYEAQ. CDR3 sequence reads: CASSAMESGFYEQYF. CDR3 in DNA: TGTGCCAGCAGCGCAATGGAATCGGGGTTTTACGAGCAGTACTTC.

The CDR3, as DNA: TGTGCCAGCAGTTACTCGATACCCCAGACAGGGCCTCTCCGATATGGCTACACCTTC. Amino acids: CASSYSIPQTGPLRYGYTF. V and J are TRBV6-5 and TRBJ1-2; 7 bases are shared with TRBD1. Trimming at V came to 0 bases and at J to 5 bases, leaving 18 bases not matched to a gene. This CDR3 spans 19 amino acids. Germline V gene sequence: CDR1 MNHEY, CDR2 SVGAGI.

The chain combines TRBV5-1 with TRBJ2-5; 7 nucleotides align to TRBD2. Germline CDR1 and CDR2: SGHRS and YFSETQ. CDR3 length equals 14 residues. The V and J ends lost 3 bases and 3 bases, in that order; junction bases with no gene match: 5. CDR3 amino acids: CASSSSSGKETQYF. As DNA, the CDR3 is TGCGCCAGCAGCTCTTCTAGCGGAAAAGAGACCCAGTACTTC.

V and J are TRBV20-1 and TRBJ1-2; D remains unclear. The CDR3 covers 12 residues. Trimming cost V 5 bases and J 2 bases, with 9 bases left between them. From germline, CDR1 is DFQATT and CDR2 SNEGSKA (reference sequence). CDR3 region: CSAPRRNYGYTF. In nucleotides, the CDR3 is TGCAGTGCTCCCCGCAGGAACTATGGCTACACCTTC.

The chain links TRBV20-1 to TRBJ2-1, with D possibly TRBD1 on 6 matching bases. The CDR3 spans 13 residues. The V gene lost 3 bases and the J gene lost 7 bases, with 13 bases spanning the gap. Germline-derived CDR1 and CDR2 are DFQATT and SNEGSKA (reference sequence). CDR3 coding DNA: TGCAGTGCTAGTTACAGGGAGCGTAATGAGCAGTTCTTC. Protein sequence: CSASYRERNEQFF.

In the case of this clonotype: The junction departs from the called germline gene at one end, perhaps through a read error. The J gene is TRBJ2-3, the V gene TRBV6-6, with 8 bases lining up with TRBD1. The CDR3 totals 15 residues. Per the germline V gene, CDR1 is MNHNY and CDR2 is SVGAGI (reference sequence). As DNA, the CDR3 is TGTGCCAGCAGGGGACAGGCCCCAAACACAGATATGCAGTATTTT. Protein: CASRGQAPNTDMQYF.

The V call is TRBV7-2, the J call TRBJ2-5; TRBD2 matches 9 bases. The J call is in doubt because the DNA end fits TRBJ2-1 better. The CDR3 contains 15 residues. Per germline, CDR1 SGHTA and CDR2 FQGNSA. This CDR3 reads CASSLRGGLLSEQFF. The CDR3 nucleotides read TGTGCCAGCAGCCTGCGGGGGGGCCTATTGAGTGAGCAGTTCTTC.

The chain carries TRBV29-1 and TRBJ1-2; 8 bases map to TRBD1. CDR3 length: 15 residues. Germline CDR1 SQVTM, CDR2 ANQGSEA. Trimming took 6 bases from V and 8 from J; bases not matched to a gene: 17. CDR3 residues: CSVMGQTGAPGGYTF. The DNA for the CDR3 is TGCAGCGTCATGGGGCAGACAGGGGCCCCAGGAGGCTACACCTTC.

This clonotype has just a few counts. The genes are TRBV6-5 and TRBJ1-1; maybe TRBD1 (5 bases). Germline CDR1 reads MNHEY; CDR2 reads SVGAGI. The CDR3 spans 13 residues. Trimming took 2 bases from V and 3 from J, leaving 7 bases between them. The CDR3 bases are TGTGCCAGCAGTTACAAGACAGACACTGAAGCTTTCTTT. Translating it yields CASSYKTDTEAFF.

V gene TRBV12-3 or TRBV12-4 combines with J gene TRBJ2-4; a possible D gene is TRBD2 (7 bases). Trimming left V 6 bases short and J 8 bases short, with 14 bases between. This CDR3 contains 13 residues. The CDR3 bases are TGTGCCAGCAGGGGAGGGGGGCTACACATTCAGTACTTC. It specifies CASRGGGLHIQYF.

The chain has TRBV6-1 and TRBJ2-5, with TRBD2 identical over 10 bases. The junction had 13 bases not matched to a gene; V was cut back by 5 bases and J by 4 bases. Germline lookup yields CDR1 MNHNS and CDR2 SASEGT. This CDR3 has 17 residues. The CDR3 DNA follows: TGTGCCAGCAGTCGAGCGGGAGGGCCCGTTCTGGGAGAGACCCAGTACTTC. Translated, it gives CASSRAGGPVLGETQYF.